One and the same sample provided the 4 T cell receptor beta chains below, sequenced in a study of vaccination and CD4 T cells after COVID-19. Treatment given: approximately nine-day PBMC culture with coronavirus spike peptide pools or control peptides (ViraFEST assay). Their antigens remain unidentified. The study sequenced cultured CD4+ T cell DNA using the Oncomine TCR Beta short-read assay. TCRdb reprocessed the PCR reads via MiXCR and lists one record per CDR3 protein. The sample holds 18,000 or so distinct CDR3 sequences; under 65% are singletons and the top ten take roughly a tenth. What was sequenced was CD4+ T cells from blood, cultured in vitro. Receptors originate from a human donor who had recovered from COVID-19.

J is TRBJ1-1 and V is TRBV4-2; possible D gene TRBD1, 5 bases. The CDR3 is 16 residues long. Between the trimmed V and J ends, which lost 1 base and 5 bases, there was a span of 17 bases. Germline V gene lookup returns CDR1 LGHNA and CDR2 YNFKEQ. CDR3 sequence reads: CASSQVGDFVRTEAFF. In DNA form, the CDR3 reads TGTGCCAGCAGCCAAGTGGGGGACTTCGTTCGGACTGAAGCTTTCTTT.

The V gene is TRBV28, the J gene TRBJ2-7; the match to TRBD2 covers 10 bases. Germline V gene data show CDR1 as MDHEN and CDR2 as SYDVKM. The CDR3 is made up of 15 amino acids. V shed 5 bases, J shed 3 bases, and the junction held 7 bases outside the gene matches. CDR3 residues: CASSGGGLAYYEQYF. The DNA for the CDR3 is TGTGCCAGCAGTGGGGGGGGACTAGCGTACTACGAGCAGTACTTC.

The rearrangement links TRBV7-8 to TRBJ1-3; no definite D call. The CDR3 has 15 residues. The V gene lost 6 bases and the J gene lost 8 bases, with 20 bases spanning the gap. Germline lookup yields CDR1 SGHVS and CDR2 FQNEAQ. The CDR3 reads CASSSWEEGSDTIYF. The CDR3 DNA reads TGTGCCAGCAGTTCTTGGGAGGAGGGATCGGACACCATATATTTT.

J is TRBJ2-1 and V is TRBV20-1; no reliable D call. CDR3 length: 14 amino acids. V was pared by 3 bases and J by 9 bases, with 18 bases between. CDR1 is DFQATT and CDR2 is SNEGSKA in the germline V gene (reference sequence). For the CDR3, the DNA is TGCAGTGCTAGCGATTCCAGAGGCTGGAGTGAGCAGTTCTTC. Its protein is CSASDSRGWSEQFF.